This TCR beta chain comes out of a study of blood T cell repertoires in COVID-19. About the research overall: COVID-19 samples from acute and convalescent phases originated in the United States, Italy and Spain. T cells, B-cell-depleted T cells, or PBMCs supplied cDNA or gDNA.

Authors' processing steps: For nucleated cells, counts were estimated from reference gene primer amplification. Data came from immunoSEQ multiplex PCR; TCRdb stores just in-frame clones and leaves some out. The D gene and trimming were derived from the DNA, and the V and J assignments and clone size from that table. The sample lists a few hundred thousand clones; about 82% were seen once. The CDR3 is made up of 14 amino acids. CDR1 MDHEN and CDR2 SYDVKM come from the germline V gene. The V gene lost 3 bases and the J gene lost 4 bases, with 13 bases spanning the gap. Input material: peripheral blood. J is TRBJ2-7 and V is TRBV28; maybe TRBD2 (6 bases). The TCR comes from an elderly woman with acute or convalescent COVID-19. The CDR3 loop reads CASSFPHGGYEQYF. CDR3 in DNA: TGTGCCAGCAGTTTCCCGCACGGAGGGTACGAGCAGTACTTC.